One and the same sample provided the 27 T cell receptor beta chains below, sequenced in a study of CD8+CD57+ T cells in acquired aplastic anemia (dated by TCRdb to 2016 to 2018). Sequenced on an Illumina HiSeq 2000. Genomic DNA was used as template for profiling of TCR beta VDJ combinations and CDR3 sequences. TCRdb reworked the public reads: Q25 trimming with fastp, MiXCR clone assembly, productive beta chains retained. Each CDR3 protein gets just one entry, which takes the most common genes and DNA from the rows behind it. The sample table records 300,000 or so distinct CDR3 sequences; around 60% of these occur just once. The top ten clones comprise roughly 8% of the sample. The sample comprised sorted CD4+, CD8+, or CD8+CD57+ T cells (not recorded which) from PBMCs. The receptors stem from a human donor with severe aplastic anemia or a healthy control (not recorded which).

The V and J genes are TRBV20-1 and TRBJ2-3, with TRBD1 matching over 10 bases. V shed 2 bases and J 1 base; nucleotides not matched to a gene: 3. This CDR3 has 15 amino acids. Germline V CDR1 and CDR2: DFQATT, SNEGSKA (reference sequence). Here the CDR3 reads CSARYGTGGTDTQYF. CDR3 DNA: TGCAGTGCTAGATATGGGACAGGGGGCACAGATACGCAGTATTTT.

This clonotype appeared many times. CDR3 loop: CASSHIKQGVYEQYF. CDR3 DNA: TGTGCCAGCAGCCACATAAAACAGGGCGTTTACGAGCAGTACTTC. This chain connects TRBV12-3 or TRBV12-4 to TRBJ2-7; possible D gene TRBD1, 6 bases. Trimming stripped 6 bases from V and 4 bases from J, with 19 bases between. The length of the CDR3 is 15 residues.

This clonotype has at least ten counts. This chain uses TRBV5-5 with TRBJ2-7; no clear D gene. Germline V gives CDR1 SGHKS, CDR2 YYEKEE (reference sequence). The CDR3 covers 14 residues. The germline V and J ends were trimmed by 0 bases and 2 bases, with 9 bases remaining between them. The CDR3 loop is CASSLAQAAYEQYF. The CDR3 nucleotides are TGTGCCAGCAGCTTGGCCCAGGCCGCCTACGAGCAGTACTTC.

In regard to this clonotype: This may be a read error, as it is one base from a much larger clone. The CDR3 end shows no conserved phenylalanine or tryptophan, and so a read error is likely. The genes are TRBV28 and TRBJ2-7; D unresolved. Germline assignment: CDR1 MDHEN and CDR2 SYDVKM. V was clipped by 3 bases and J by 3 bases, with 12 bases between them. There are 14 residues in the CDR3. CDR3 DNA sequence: TGTGCCAGCAGTTTGGTGAGCAGTTACTACGAGCAGTACCTC. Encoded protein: CASSLVSSYYEQYL.

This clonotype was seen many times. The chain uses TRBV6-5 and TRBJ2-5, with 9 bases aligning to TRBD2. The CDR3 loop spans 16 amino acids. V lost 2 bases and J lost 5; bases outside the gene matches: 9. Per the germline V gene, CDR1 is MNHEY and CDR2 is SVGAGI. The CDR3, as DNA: TGTGCCAGCAGTTACCCAGCGGGGGGCCCAGGGGAGACCCAGTACTTC. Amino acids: CASSYPAGGPGETQYF.

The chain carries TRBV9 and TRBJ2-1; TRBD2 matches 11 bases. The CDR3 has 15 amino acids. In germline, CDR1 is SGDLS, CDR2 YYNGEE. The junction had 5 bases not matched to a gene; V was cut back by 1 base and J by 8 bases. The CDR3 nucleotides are TGTGCCAGCAGCGTAACTAGCGGGAGTTTGTATGAGCAGTTCTTC. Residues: CASSVTSGSLYEQFF. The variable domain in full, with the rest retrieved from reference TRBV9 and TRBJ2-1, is DSGVTQTPKHLITATGQRVTLRCSPRSGDLSVYWYQQSLDQGLQFLIQYYNGEERAKGNILERFSAQQFPDLHSELNLSSLELGDSALYFCASSVTSGSLYEQFFGPGTRLTVL.

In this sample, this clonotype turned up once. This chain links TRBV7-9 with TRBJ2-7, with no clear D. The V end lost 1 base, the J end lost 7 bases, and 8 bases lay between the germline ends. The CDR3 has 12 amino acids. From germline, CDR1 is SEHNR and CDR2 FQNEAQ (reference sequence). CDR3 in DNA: TGTGCCAGCAGCTTAGGGGCAGAAGAGCAGTACTTC. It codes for CASSLGAEEQYF.

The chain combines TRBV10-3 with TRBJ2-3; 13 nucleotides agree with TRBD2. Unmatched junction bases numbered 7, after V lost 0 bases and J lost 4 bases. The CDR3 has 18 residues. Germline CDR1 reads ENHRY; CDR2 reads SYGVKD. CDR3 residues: CAISESGTSGTGADTQYF. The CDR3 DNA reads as TGTGCCATCAGTGAGTCCGGGACTAGCGGGACAGGGGCAGATACGCAGTATTTT.

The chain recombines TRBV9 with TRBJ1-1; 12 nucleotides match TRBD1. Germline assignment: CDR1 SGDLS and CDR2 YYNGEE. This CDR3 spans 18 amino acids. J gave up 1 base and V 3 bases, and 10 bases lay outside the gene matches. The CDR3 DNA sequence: TGTGCCAGCAGCGGCCGGGACAGGGGGCGCCGGGCGAACACTGAAGCTTTCTTT. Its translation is CASSGRDRGRRANTEAFF.

The CDR3 sequence is CASSLAWQGSGYTF. The CDR3 DNA reads as TGTGCCAGCAGCTTAGCGTGGCAGGGGTCTGGCTACACCTTC. The J gene is TRBJ1-2, the V gene TRBV7-9; possible D gene TRBD1, 6 bases. The germline gives CDR1 SEHNR, CDR2 FQNEAQ (reference sequence). The CDR3 length is 14 residues. Trimming removed 0 bases at V and 7 bases at J, with 12 bases between.

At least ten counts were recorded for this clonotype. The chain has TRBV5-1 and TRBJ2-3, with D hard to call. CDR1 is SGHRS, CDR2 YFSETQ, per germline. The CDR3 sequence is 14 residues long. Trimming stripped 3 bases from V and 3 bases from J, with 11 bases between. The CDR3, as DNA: TGCGCCAGCAGCTGGCCCCTTATGACAGATACGCAGTATTTT. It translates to CASSWPLMTDTQYF. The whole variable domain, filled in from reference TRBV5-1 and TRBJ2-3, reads KAGVTQTPRYLIKTRGQQVTLSCSPISGHRSVSWYQQTPGQGLQFLFEYFSETQRNKGNFPGRFSGRQFSNSRSEMNVSTLELGDSALYLCASSWPLMTDTQYFGPGTRLTVL.

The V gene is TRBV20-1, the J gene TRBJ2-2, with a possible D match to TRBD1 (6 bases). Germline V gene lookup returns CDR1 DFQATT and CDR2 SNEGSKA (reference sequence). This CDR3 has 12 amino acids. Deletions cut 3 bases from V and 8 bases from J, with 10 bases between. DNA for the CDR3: TGCAGTGCTAGCCCCGGGACAGGGGAGCTGTTTTTT. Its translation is CSASPGTGELFF.

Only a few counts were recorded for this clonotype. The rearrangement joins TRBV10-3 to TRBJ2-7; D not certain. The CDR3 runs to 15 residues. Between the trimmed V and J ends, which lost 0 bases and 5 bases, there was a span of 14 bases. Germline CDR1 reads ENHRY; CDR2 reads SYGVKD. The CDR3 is CAISESTAAIDEQYF. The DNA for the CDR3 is TGTGCCATCAGTGAGTCGACTGCGGCGATTGACGAGCAGTACTTC.

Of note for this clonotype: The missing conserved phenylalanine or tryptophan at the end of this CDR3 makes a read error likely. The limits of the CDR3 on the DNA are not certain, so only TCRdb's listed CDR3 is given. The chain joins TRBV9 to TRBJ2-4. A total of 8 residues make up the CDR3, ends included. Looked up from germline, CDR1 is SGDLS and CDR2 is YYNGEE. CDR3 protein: CASSVVGV.

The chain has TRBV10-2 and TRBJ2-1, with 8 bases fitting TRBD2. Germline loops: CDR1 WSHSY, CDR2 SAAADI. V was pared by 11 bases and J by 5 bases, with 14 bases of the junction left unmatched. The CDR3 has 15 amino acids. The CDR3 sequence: CAVQGYQRGNNEQFF. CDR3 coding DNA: TGCGCCGTACAGGGTTACCAGCGGGGGAACAATGAGCAGTTCTTC.

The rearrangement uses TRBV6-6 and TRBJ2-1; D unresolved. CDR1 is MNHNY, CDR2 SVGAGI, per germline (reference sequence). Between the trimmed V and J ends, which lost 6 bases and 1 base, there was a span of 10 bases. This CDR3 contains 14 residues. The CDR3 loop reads CASRQTVSYNEQFF. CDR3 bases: TGTGCCAGCAGGCAGACGGTGTCCTACAATGAGCAGTTCTTC.

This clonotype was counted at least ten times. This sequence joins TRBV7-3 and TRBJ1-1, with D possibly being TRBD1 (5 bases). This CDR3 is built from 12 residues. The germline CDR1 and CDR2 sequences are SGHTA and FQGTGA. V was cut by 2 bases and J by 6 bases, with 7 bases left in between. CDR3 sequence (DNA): TGTGCCAGCAGCTTACACAGGCCTGAAGCTTTCTTT. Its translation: CASSLHRPEAFF.

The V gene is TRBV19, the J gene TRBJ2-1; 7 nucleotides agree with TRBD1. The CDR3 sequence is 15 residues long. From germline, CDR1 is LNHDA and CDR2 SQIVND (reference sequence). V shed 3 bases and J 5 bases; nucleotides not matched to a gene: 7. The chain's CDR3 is CASSIGWTGDNEQFF. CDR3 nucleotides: TGTGCCAGTAGTATTGGGTGGACAGGTGACAATGAGCAGTTCTTC.

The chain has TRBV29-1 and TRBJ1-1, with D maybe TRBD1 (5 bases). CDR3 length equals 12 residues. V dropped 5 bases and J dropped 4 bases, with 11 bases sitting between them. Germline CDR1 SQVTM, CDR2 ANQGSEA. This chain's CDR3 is CSVFGTGTEAFF. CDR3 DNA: TGCAGCGTTTTTGGGACTGGCACTGAAGCTTTCTTT.

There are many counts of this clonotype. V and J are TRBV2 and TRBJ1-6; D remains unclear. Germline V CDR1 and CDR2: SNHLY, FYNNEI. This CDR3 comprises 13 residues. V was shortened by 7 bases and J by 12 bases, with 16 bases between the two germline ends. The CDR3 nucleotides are TGTGCCAGCACCGAGGGAAATAAGTTACCCCTCCACTTT. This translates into CASTEGNKLPLHF.

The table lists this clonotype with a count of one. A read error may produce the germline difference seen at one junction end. CDR3 loop: CASSEATVSSTDTQYF. CDR3 bases: TGTGCCAGCAGTGAAGCGACGGTTTCTAGCACAGATACGCAGTATTTT. This rearrangement joins TRBV10-3 to TRBJ2-3, with unresolved D. Germline assignment: CDR1 ENHRY and CDR2 SYGVKD. This CDR3 is built from 16 residues.

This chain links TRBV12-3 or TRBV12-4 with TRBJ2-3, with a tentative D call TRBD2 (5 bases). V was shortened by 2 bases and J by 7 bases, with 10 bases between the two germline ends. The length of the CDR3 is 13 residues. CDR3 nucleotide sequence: TGTGCCAGCAGTTTAATGCAGACTAATACGCAGTATTTT. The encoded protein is CASSLMQTNTQYF.

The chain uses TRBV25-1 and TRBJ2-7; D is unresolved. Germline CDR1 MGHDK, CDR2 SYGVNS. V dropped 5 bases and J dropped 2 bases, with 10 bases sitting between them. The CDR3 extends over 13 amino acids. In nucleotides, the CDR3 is TGTGCCAGCAGTCCCGCGGTCCCCTACGAGCAGTACTTC. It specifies CASSPAVPYEQYF.

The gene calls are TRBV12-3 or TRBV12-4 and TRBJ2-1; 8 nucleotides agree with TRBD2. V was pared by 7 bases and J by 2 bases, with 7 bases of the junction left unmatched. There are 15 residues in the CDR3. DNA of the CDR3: TGTGCCAGCAAGCCCGGCGGGGGGCCCTACAATGAGCAGTTCTTC. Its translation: CASKPGGGPYNEQFF.

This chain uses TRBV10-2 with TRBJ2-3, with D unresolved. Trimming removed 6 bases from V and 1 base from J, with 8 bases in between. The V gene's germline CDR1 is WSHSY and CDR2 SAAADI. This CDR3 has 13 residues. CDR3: CASRRAGTDTQYF. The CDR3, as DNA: TGCGCCAGCAGAAGAGCCGGCACAGATACGCAGTATTTT.

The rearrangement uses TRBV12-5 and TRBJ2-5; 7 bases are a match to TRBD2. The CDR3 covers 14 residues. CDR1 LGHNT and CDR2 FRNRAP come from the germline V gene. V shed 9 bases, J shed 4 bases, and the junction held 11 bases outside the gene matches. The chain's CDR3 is CARDPTTSPETQYF. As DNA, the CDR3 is TGTGCTAGAGATCCCACGACTAGCCCAGAGACCCAGTACTTC.

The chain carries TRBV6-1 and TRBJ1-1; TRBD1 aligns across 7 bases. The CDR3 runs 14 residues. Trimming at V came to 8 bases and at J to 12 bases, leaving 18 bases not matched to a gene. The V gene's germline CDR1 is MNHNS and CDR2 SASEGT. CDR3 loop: CASRPAGGSLTPFF. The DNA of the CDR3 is TGTGCCAGCCGTCCGGCAGGGGGTAGCTTGACTCCTTTCTTT.